The 9 T cell receptor beta chains presented below share a single source sample, sequenced in a study of blood T cell repertoires in COVID-19. This table comes from immunoSEQ multiplex PCR, and its TCRdb copy is limited to in-frame clones, with some not included. Here the sample spans around 63,000 clones, 88% being singletons. The sequenced material came from peripheral blood. The receptors stem from a woman in her fifties or sixties with acute or convalescent COVID-19.

A few counts support this clone. In DNA, the CDR3 is TGCAGCGTTGAGACAGCTATCGAAGCTTTCTTT. This gives the protein CSVETAIEAFF. This sequence joins TRBV29-1 and TRBJ1-1; D perhaps matches TRBD1 (5 bases). The V end lost 3 bases, the J end lost 8 bases, and 10 bases lay between the germline ends. This CDR3 is built from 11 residues. Per the germline V gene, CDR1 is SQVTM and CDR2 is ANQGSEA.

V gene TRBV5-4 combines with J gene TRBJ2-5; D is possibly TRBD1 (5 bases). The CDR3 is 12 residues long. V shed 2 bases and J shed 4 bases, with 6 bases lying between them. The germline V gene encodes CDR1 SGHNT and CDR2 YYREEE (reference sequence). CDR3 DNA sequence: TGTGCCAGCAGCTTTAGGGGAGAGACCCAGTACTTC. It is translated as CASSFRGETQYF.

The chain has TRBV7-3 and TRBJ2-1; the match to TRBD2 covers 7 bases. Trimming removed 5 bases from V and 9 bases from J; junction bases left unmatched: 16. The CDR3 runs to 16 residues. CDR1 and CDR2 from the germline V gene are SGHTA and FQGTGA. The CDR3 loop reads CASSLTGGSRSGEQFF. The CDR3 nucleotides are TGTGCCAGCAGCCTGACGGGCGGGAGTCGGTCTGGTGAGCAGTTCTTC.

This sequence joins TRBV11-3 and TRBJ2-1; TRBD1 aligns across 7 bases. Looked up from germline, CDR1 is SGHNT and CDR2 is YENEEA. The CDR3 consists of 16 residues. After removal of 4 bases from V and 0 bases from J, the junction contained 6 bases not matched to a gene. CDR3 amino acids: CASSSRDRSSYNEQFF. The CDR3, as DNA: TGTGCCAGCAGCTCCCGGGACAGAAGCTCCTACAATGAGCAGTTCTTC.

The chain combines TRBV29-1 with TRBJ1-1; perhaps TRBD1 as D (5 bases). V lost 7 bases and J lost 4, with 16 bases in between. Germline-derived CDR1 and CDR2 are SQVTM and ANQGSEA. CDR3 length equals 13 residues. As DNA, the CDR3 is TGCAGCGCTACGGGGGAATTGGGCACTGAAGCTTTCTTT. Translating gives CSATGELGTEAFF.

The rearrangement links TRBV15 to TRBJ2-4, with 12 positions matching TRBD1. Germline CDR1 and CDR2: LNHNV and YYDKDF (reference sequence). V shed 4 bases, J shed 6 bases, and the junction held 7 bases outside the gene matches. The CDR3 contains 16 residues. In DNA, the CDR3 is TGTGCCACCAGCAAATGGGACAGGGGGCAGGGAAACATTCAGTACTTC. Translated: CATSKWDRGQGNIQYF.

This CDR3 reads CASSGGGLNNEQFF. The CDR3, as DNA: TGTGCCAGCAGTGGGGGAGGCCTGAACAATGAGCAGTTCTTC. The chain links TRBV25-1 to TRBJ2-1; D is possibly TRBD2 (6 bases). Germline loops: CDR1 MGHDK, CDR2 SYGVNS. This CDR3 has 14 residues. V shed 4 bases and J shed 5 bases, with 12 bases lying between them.

This clone was recorded a few times. The J gene is TRBJ1-1, the V gene TRBV20-1; no reliable D call. This CDR3 comprises 11 residues. Per the germline V gene, CDR1 is DFQATT and CDR2 is SNEGSKA (reference sequence). V was clipped by 3 bases and J by 3 bases, with 5 bases between them. The CDR3 spells CSARGYTEAFF. DNA of the CDR3: TGCAGTGCTAGGGGCTACACTGAAGCTTTCTTT.

This chain uses TRBV6-2 or TRBV6-3 with TRBJ2-6, with a tentative D call TRBD1 (6 bases). V lost 1 base and J lost 2, with 12 bases in between. This CDR3 has 17 residues. Per germline, CDR1 MNHEY and CDR2 SVGEGT. The CDR3 DNA is TGTGCCAGCAGTTACTACAGGGCTGTACCTGGGGCCAACGTCCTGACTTTC. It specifies CASSYYRAVPGANVLTF.